This note documents a single TCR beta chain sequence. Antigen: not known. These data originate in a study of graft-versus-host responses after intestinal transplantation. Overall study: Anti-thymocyte globulin was used for induction in all recipients, who then took tacrolimus and steroids for approximately 3 years.

Study-wide points: High graft-versus-host to host-versus-graft clonal ratios were found in allografts of patients who had graft-donor T cell macrochimerism.

Repertoires were generated with immunoSEQ multiplex PCR, while TCRdb's copy carries only in-frame clones and drops some. The sample yields 95,000 to 150,000 clones, around 96% seen once. This CDR3 is 15 amino acids long. V trimming: 5 bases; J trimming: 0 bases; junction bases outside the gene matches: 6. Germline V gene lookup returns CDR1 MNHNS and CDR2 SASEGT. The rearrangement joins TRBV6-1 to TRBJ1-1, with 7 bases lining up with TRBD1. The sequences come from unstimulated CD8+ T cells sorted from spleen or lymph node cells, collected before intestinal transplant. This TCR derives from a human donor who received an intestinal transplant. In DNA, the CDR3 is TGTGCCAGCAGTCTGCGGACAGGTTTGAACACTGAAGCTTTCTTT. Protein product: CASSLRTGLNTEAFF.